Each of the 14 T cell receptor beta chains below was sequenced from the same sample in a study of T cells after yellow fever vaccination. TCRdb analysed the 5' RACE reads with MiXCR anew, one entry per CDR3 protein. The sample lists a few hundred thousand distinct CDR3 sequences; about 3.5% were seen once. This specimen was PBMCs, taken on the day of the yellow fever booster vaccination. These receptors originate from a man younger than 30 who received the YFV17D yellow fever vaccine.

The V gene is TRBV10-3, the J gene TRBJ1-5, with TRBD1 identical over 9 bases. Trimming removed 2 bases from V and 4 bases from J; junction bases left unmatched: 0. This CDR3 spans 14 amino acids. The germline gives CDR1 ENHRY, CDR2 SYGVKD. CDR3 in DNA: TGTGCCATCAGTGAGGGACAGGGGAATCAGCCCCAGCATTTT. It encodes CAISEGQGNQPQHF.

The chain uses TRBV7-2 and TRBJ1-1, with D unclear. This CDR3 has 13 amino acids. The ends were cut back, 5 bases at V and 7 bases at J, with 14 bases in the middle. Germline CDR1 is SGHTA and CDR2 is FQGNSA. In nucleotides, the CDR3 is TGTGCCAGCAGCCCCCGGAGGCAGATTGAAGCTTTCTTT. Protein sequence: CASSPRRQIEAFF.

The J gene is TRBJ1-6, the V gene TRBV20-1; D is unclear. The CDR3 is 14 amino acids. V gave up 3 bases and J gave up 3 bases, with 9 bases separating them. In germline, CDR1 is DFQATT, CDR2 SNEGSKA (reference sequence). CDR3 DNA sequence: TGCAGTGCTAGTGCGGCAGTCTATAATTCACCCCTCCACTTT. Translation gives CSASAAVYNSPLHF.

This clonotype was seen repeatedly, ten times or more. This rearrangement joins TRBV6-5 to TRBJ2-7, with D unresolved. Trimming pared 0 bases from V and 6 bases from J, leaving 9 bases between. CDR3 length: 13 amino acids. The germline CDR1 and CDR2 sequences are MNHEY and SVGAGI. The DNA for the CDR3 is TGTGCCAGCAGTTACTCGGGGTTAAGCGAGCAGTACGTC. Its translation is CASSYSGLSEQYV.

At least ten counts were recorded for this clonotype. The chain combines TRBV12-3 or TRBV12-4 with TRBJ2-6; D gene unclear. The CDR3 spans 15 residues. The ends were cut back, 2 bases at V and 5 bases at J, with 10 bases in the middle. For the CDR3, the DNA is TGTGCCAGCAGTTTACTCCCGGTTTGGGCCAACGTCCTGACTTTC. It yields the protein CASSLLPVWANVLTF.

This clonotype was seen at least ten times. J is TRBJ2-1 and V is TRBV5-1; D may be TRBD2 (5 bases). The CDR3 length is 16 residues. Germline V lookup: CDR1 SGHRS, CDR2 YFSETQ. Trimming cost V 1 base and J 10 bases, with 21 bases left between them. CDR3 DNA sequence: TGCGCCAGCAGCTTGTCGGTGGGCCTCTGGAGCGGAGAGCAGTTCTTC. It yields the protein CASSLSVGLWSGEQFF.

The rearrangement uses TRBV5-1 and TRBJ1-1; D is undetermined. The CDR3 is 13 residues long. Trimming shortened V by 4 bases and J by 2 bases, and 9 bases separated the two germline ends. Germline values: CDR1 SGHRS, CDR2 YFSETQ. The CDR3 DNA follows: TGCGCCAGCAGCCCGTCAGAAAACACTGAAGCTTTCTTT. The encoded protein is CASSPSENTEAFF.

The genes are TRBV19 and TRBJ2-5; no clear D gene. The CDR3 contains 13 residues. Trimming removed 3 bases from V and 2 bases from J, with 7 bases in between. From germline, CDR1 is LNHDA and CDR2 SQIVND (reference sequence). CDR3 protein: CASSMTSQETQYF. The DNA of the CDR3 is TGTGCCAGTAGTATGACATCTCAAGAGACCCAGTACTTC.

This clonotype was seen a handful of times. The chain has TRBV6-5 and TRBJ2-1, with TRBD2 matching 14 bases. Germline CDR1 MNHEY, CDR2 SVGAGI. V dropped 6 bases and J dropped 10; count of bases not matched to a gene: 11. The CDR3 loop spans 16 amino acids. CDR3 DNA sequence: TGTGCCAGCAGCAGACTAGCGGGGGGGTCTGGTGGGGAGCAGTTCTTC. It specifies CASSRLAGGSGGEQFF.

V usage is TRBV5-4 and J usage is TRBJ1-2; the D is unclear. Germline-derived CDR1 and CDR2 are SGHNT and YYREEE (reference sequence). The CDR3 consists of 15 residues. Trimming pared 4 bases from V and 6 bases from J, leaving 19 bases between. DNA for the CDR3: TGTGCCAGCAGCCCGCCGGCAGGCGAACTTGATGGCTACACCTTC. Protein product: CASSPPAGELDGYTF.

This clonotype was seen only a few times. The genes are TRBV28 and TRBJ2-7, with TRBD1 matching 8 bases. Germline trimming cut 7 bases from V and 6 bases from J; bases unmatched to any gene: 8. The CDR3 contains 13 residues. Germline V gives CDR1 MDHEN, CDR2 SYDVKM. CDR3 sequence reads: CASNNLGTGEQYV. The CDR3 region has the DNA TGTGCCAGCAACAACCTCGGGACAGGCGAGCAGTACGTC.

V gene TRBV7-6 combines with J gene TRBJ2-5; 13 nucleotides line up with TRBD2. The J segment lost 2 bases and the V segment lost 5 bases, leaving 11 bases of the junction unmatched. The V gene's germline CDR1 is SGHVS and CDR2 FNYEAQ. The CDR3 is 18 residues long. Written as DNA, the CDR3 is TGTGCCAGCAGCCGGGGGACTAGCGGGGAGGCTTGGCAAGAGACCCAGTACTTC. Translated, it gives CASSRGTSGEAWQETQYF. Variable domain in full (rest from reference TRBV7-6 and TRBJ2-5): GAGVSQSPRYKVTKRGQDVALRCDPISGHVSLYWYRQALGQGPEFLTYFNYEAQQDKSGLPNDRFSAERPEGSISTLTIQRTEQRDSAMYRCASSRGTSGEAWQETQYFGPGTRLLVL.

This clonotype appeared a few times. The chain recombines TRBV5-1 with TRBJ2-3; D remains unclear. Trimming removed 1 base from V and 4 bases from J, with 10 bases in between. Looked up from germline, CDR1 is SGHRS and CDR2 is YFSETQ. The CDR3 has 14 residues. The CDR3 here is CASSLSSSPDTQYF. In DNA, the CDR3 is TGCGCCAGCAGCTTGAGTTCCTCGCCAGATACGCAGTATTTT.

In this sample, this clonotype turned up many times. J is TRBJ2-3 and V is TRBV7-9, with 8 nucleotides matching TRBD1. The germline CDR1 and CDR2 sequences are SEHNR and FQNEAQ (reference sequence). The CDR3 runs to 14 residues. V lost 3 bases to trimming and J lost 5 bases; unmatched junction nucleotides: 4. The CDR3 coding sequence is TGTGCCAGCAGCTTGGACAGGGCGAAAGATACGCAGTATTTT. This sequence encodes CASSLDRAKDTQYF. Full variable domain (outside the CDR3, taken from reference TRBV7-9 and TRBJ2-3): DTGVSQNPRHKITKRGQNVTFRCDPISEHNRLYWYRQTLGQGPEFLTYFQNEAQLEKSRLLSDRFSAERPKGSFSTLEIQRTEQGDSAMYLCASSLDRAKDTQYFGPGTRLTVL.